Listed below are T cell receptor beta chains from one sample, sequenced in a study of technical replicates of blood from several donors. Method: immunoSEQ multiplex PCR; TCRdb's copy keeps in-frame clones and lacks some. The table includes approximately 79,000 clones, approximately 97% detected once. Sequenced input: T cells isolated from PBMCs. Source of these receptors: a human donor in good health. CDR3s include the opening cysteine and the closing phenylalanine or tryptophan. Fields, in order: clone size, D gene, V gene, J gene, CDR3 DNA, CDR3 protein. A D gene is named only where the DNA matches it firmly. Some rows mark clone size as missing; the rest say once, few, many or name a class of expanded clone.

>few|.|TRBV4-2|TRBJ1-3
TGTGCCAGCAGCCAGCACAAAGACTCCTCTGGAAACACCATATATTTT
CASSQHKDSSGNTIYF
>.|.|TRBV7-2|TRBJ2-7
TGTGCCAGCAGCTTAGGACGGAGCTCCTACGAGCAGTACTTC
CASSLGRSSYEQYF
>.|TRBD1|TRBV10-3|TRBJ2-7
TGTGCCATCACAAAAGGACAGGGAACCTACGAGCAGTACTTC
CAITKGQGTYEQYF
>.|TRBD1|TRBV4-1|TRBJ2-2
TGCGCCAGCAGCCCCGGACAGGGAAACACCGGGGAGCTGTTTTTT
CASSPGQGNTGELFF
>.|TRBD2|TRBV7-8|TRBJ2-7
TGTGCCAGCGGTCTTGGCGGGAGTTACGAGCAGTACTTC
CASGLGGSYEQYF
>.|.|TRBV28|TRBJ1-1
TGTGCCAGCAGTTTAGGGGGCTGGAACACTGAAGCTTTCTTT
CASSLGGWNTEAFF
>.|.|TRBV29-1|TRBJ2-7
TGCAGCGTTCTGGCAGGTGGATACGAGCAGTACTTC
CSVLAGGYEQYF
>once|TRBD2|TRBV11-2|TRBJ2-7
TGTGCCAGCAGCTTAGAGGCGGGAGGGCCGTACGAGCAGTACTTC
CASSLEAGGPYEQYF
>.|.|TRBV28|TRBJ2-2
TGTGCCAGCGGGCTCGACGGAACGAACACCGGGGAGCTGTTTTTT
CASGLDGTNTGELFF
>.|.|TRBV19|TRBJ1-1
TGTGCCAGTAGTATTAGTAGTTTCGGCACTGAAGCTTTCTTT
CASSISSFGTEAFF
>.|.|TRBV30|TRBJ1-2
TGTGCCTGGCCCCGGGCGGGAGCCGTCGATGGCTACACCTTC
CAWPRAGAVDGYTF
>once|.|TRBV5-4|TRBJ1-2
TGTGCCAGCAGCAGCTTCTCGGCAGGCTATGGCTACACCTTC
CASSSFSAGYGYTF
>.|.|TRBV9|TRBJ2-1
TGTGCCAGCAGCGTAGGGGGCGGCGCGGATACCTACAATGAGCAGTTCTTC
CASSVGGGADTYNEQFF
>.|TRBD1|TRBV10-3|TRBJ2-7
TGTGCCATCAGGAAGACAAAACGGGACAGCTCCTACGAGCAGTACTTC
CAIRKTKRDSSYEQYF
>once|TRBD1|TRBV19|TRBJ1-5
TGTGCCAGTAGTATTAACAGGGGGCAGGGAGACACACAGCCCCAGCATTTT
CASSINRGQGDTQPQHF
>.|TRBD1|TRBV6-1|TRBJ2-5
TGTGCCAGCAGTCGATTACAGGGGGACGAGACCCAGTACTTC
CASSRLQGDETQYF
>.|TRBD1|TRBV28|TRBJ1-5
TGTGCCAGCAGTTTTCCGGGACAGGGGAATCAGCCCCAGCATTTT
CASSFPGQGNQPQHF
>.|.|TRBV9|TRBJ1-5
TGTGCCAGCAGTCTAGGGGGGGACAATCAGCCCCAGCATTTT
CASSLGGDNQPQHF
>.|.|TRBV28|TRBJ2-3
TGTGCCAGCAGTTTAGTAGCGGAACCCACAGATACGCAGTATTTT
CASSLVAEPTDTQYF
>.|.|TRBV29-1|TRBJ1-1
TGCAGCGTTGAGCGGGTTGGGAGCACTGAAGCTTTCTTT
CSVERVGSTEAFF
>.|TRBD2|TRBV25-1|TRBJ2-7
TGTGCCAGCACAAGGACTAGCGCCTACGAGCAGTACTTC
CASTRTSAYEQYF
>.|.|TRBV28|TRBJ2-2
TGTGCCAGCAGTTCGCAACCCCAGGGCGGAACCGGGGAGCTGTTTTTT
CASSSQPQGGTGELFF
>.|TRBD1|TRBV30|TRBJ2-1
TGTGCCTGGAGTGTAGGGACAGGGGGCATCGATGAGCAGTTCTTC
CAWSVGTGGIDEQFF
>.|TRBD1|TRBV25-1|TRBJ1-2
TGTGCCAGCAGTACCGGGACAGGAAGGAACGGCTACACCTTC
CASSTGTGRNGYTF
>.|TRBD2|TRBV13|TRBJ2-1
TGTGCCAGCAGCTTGACTAGCGGGAACTACAATGAGCAGTTCTTC
CASSLTSGNYNEQFF
>.|TRBD1|TRBV6-5|TRBJ2-7
TGTGCCAGCAGTTACCCCCCCCAGGGGGACGAGCAGTACTTC
CASSYPPQGDEQYF